A single sample is the source of the 17 T cell receptor beta chains below, sequenced in a study of Graves' ophthalmopathy and Graves' hyperthyroidism. The study amplified TCR beta CDR3 regions using RNA transcripts. Second-round multiplex PCR came after first-round RT-PCR with HTBI primers. TCRdb recomputed calls from the multiplex PCR reads with MiXCR, one row per CDR3 protein. The sample contains approximately 640,000 distinct CDR3 sequences, about 38% of which appear only once. Sequences were obtained from peripheral blood. The receptor source for this set is an adult man with Graves' ophthalmopathy.

V gene TRBV10-3 combines with J gene TRBJ2-7; 9 nucleotides agree with TRBD1. The CDR3 covers 15 residues. V was clipped by 4 bases and J by 2 bases; unmatched bases: 6. CDR1 ENHRY and CDR2 SYGVKD come from the germline V gene. CDR3 region: CAISAAGTGPYEQYF. CDR3 nucleotides: TGTGCCATCAGTGCCGCTGGGACAGGGCCCTACGAGCAGTACTTC.

The sample holds many counts of this clonotype. For the CDR3, the DNA is TGTGCCAGCAGCTTAGTCGGGCACAGTGGAAACACCATATATTTT. It is translated as CASSLVGHSGNTIYF. The chain links TRBV11-2 to TRBJ1-3; D is uncertain. Trimming removed 1 base from V and 3 bases from J, with 10 bases in between. CDR3 size: 15 residues. Germline-derived CDR1 and CDR2 are SGHAT and FQNNGV.

J is TRBJ2-7 and V is TRBV19; TRBD2 matches at 11 bases. In germline, CDR1 is LNHDA, CDR2 SQIVND (reference sequence). Trimming took 7 bases from V and 7 from J; bases not matched to a gene: 12. The CDR3 length is 15 residues. This chain's CDR3 is CASMGLAGGAGEQYF. Here the CDR3 DNA reads TGTGCCAGTATGGGGCTAGCGGGAGGAGCCGGGGAGCAGTACTTC.

In this sample, this clonotype turned up a few times. At one of its ends the junction is not consistent with the germline gene, which may arise from a read error. This rearrangement joins TRBV20-1 to TRBJ2-5, with a possible D match to TRBD2 (6 bases). Germline CDR1 and CDR2: DFQATT and SNEGSKA (reference sequence). CDR3 length: 16 amino acids. CDR3 protein: CSAGRPGLTIQGTQYF. The DNA for the CDR3 is TGCAGTGCTGGAAGACCGGGACTGACGATTCAAGGGACCCAGTACTTC.

To note about this clonotype: At one of its ends the junction is not consistent with the germline gene, which may arise from a read error. V usage is TRBV29-1 and J usage is TRBJ2-6; possibly TRBD2 for D (7 bases). The CDR3 totals 13 residues. Per germline, CDR1 SQVTM and CDR2 ANQGSEA. As DNA, the CDR3 is TGCAGCGTCGCCCTGAGGGGGGGGGGGACTGAAGCTTTC. Its protein is CSVALRGGGTEAF.

The chain recombines TRBV24-1 with TRBJ1-2; a possible D gene is TRBD1 (5 bases). Per the germline V gene, CDR1 is KGHDR and CDR2 is SFDVKD. Trimming stripped 3 bases from V and 6 bases from J, with 19 bases between. There are 16 residues in the CDR3. CDR3 sequence reads: CATSDPSREGFDGYTF. CDR3 nucleotides: TGTGCCACCAGTGATCCCTCCAGGGAGGGTTTCGATGGCTACACCTTC.

This clonotype was observed at least ten times. The rearrangement links TRBV10-3 to TRBJ1-2; no clear D. V dropped 10 bases and J dropped 8 bases, with 20 bases sitting between them. Germline values: CDR1 ENHRY, CDR2 SYGVKD. The CDR3 loop spans 13 amino acids. CDR3 loop: CASRPVGPGGYTF. The CDR3 nucleotides are TGTGCCAGCAGACCCGTAGGGCCAGGAGGCTACACCTTC.

The chain carries TRBV25-1 and TRBJ1-2; unclear D gene. The length of the CDR3 is 13 residues. The germline gives CDR1 MGHDK, CDR2 SYGVNS. V was pared by 4 bases and J by 4 bases, with 10 bases between. Written as DNA, the CDR3 is TGTGCCAGCAGTGTGGGGTTTGGCTATGGCTACACCTTC. This codes for CASSVGFGYGYTF.

The J gene is TRBJ2-7, the V gene TRBV7-9, with 13 positions matching TRBD2. The germline CDR1 and CDR2 sequences are SEHNR and FQNEAQ (reference sequence). The CDR3 runs to 14 residues. This CDR3 is CASSPGTSGTPVEV. CDR3 DNA sequence: TGTGCCAGCAGTCCCGGGACTAGCGGGACTCCCGTCGAGGTC.

The table lists this clonotype with a count of one. The chain is built from TRBV10-3 and TRBJ2-7, with D possibly matching TRBD2 (5 bases). The CDR3 is made up of 12 amino acids. CDR1 ENHRY and CDR2 SYGVKD come from the germline V gene. V lost 2 bases to trimming and J lost 4 bases, with 6 bases between them. CDR3 loop: CAISETGYEQYF. DNA for the CDR3: TGTGCCATCAGTGAGACGGGATACGAGCAGTACTTC.

The chain has TRBV29-1 and TRBJ2-5; either TRBD1 or TRBD2 may supply D (5 bases each). This CDR3 has 12 amino acids. Trimming shortened V by 4 bases and J by 1 base, and 7 bases separated the two germline ends. Germline loops: CDR1 SQVTM, CDR2 ANQGSEA. The CDR3 DNA reads TGCAGCGTTGTGGGGGTCCAAGAGACCCAGTACTTC. Translation gives CSVVGVQETQYF.

As for this clonotype: The junction departs from germline at one end; a sequencing error may be responsible. The gene calls are TRBV7-3 and TRBJ2-5; D possibly matches TRBD1 or TRBD2 (5 bases each). CDR1 is SGHTA and CDR2 is FQGTGA in the germline V gene. The CDR3 totals 16 residues. The CDR3 spells CTSSKGTRTARETQYF. CDR3 in DNA: TGTACCAGCAGCAAAGGGACGCGGACCGCCCGAGAGACCCAGTACTTC. Using reference TRBV7-3 and TRBJ2-5 for the parts outside the CDR3, the full variable domain is GAGVSQTPSNKVTEKGKYVELRCDPISGHTALYWYRQSLGQGPEFLIYFQGTGAADDSGLPNDRFFAVRPEGSVSTLKIQRTERGDSAVYLCTSSKGTRTARETQYFGPGTRLLVL.

Notes on this clonotype: A much bigger clone sits one base away, suggesting this may be a read error. The rearrangement joins TRBV2 to TRBJ2-5; D might be TRBD1 or TRBD2, each matching 5 bases. Germline V lookup: CDR1 SNHLY, CDR2 FYNNEI. The V end was cut by 4 bases, the J end by 6 bases, with 12 bases between. The CDR3 length is 13 residues. The CDR3 nucleotides are TGTGCCAGCAGTGGTGGGGCCGGGAAGACCCAGTACTTC. Translation gives CASSGGAGKTQYF.

This clonotype appeared many times. This chain links TRBV7-9 with TRBJ2-7; 10 bases are shared with TRBD2. The germline gives CDR1 SEHNR, CDR2 FQNEAQ (reference sequence). The CDR3 extends over 15 amino acids. Trimming took 5 bases from V and 3 from J; bases not matched to a gene: 7. CDR3 in amino acids: CASSESGRAYYEQYF. The CDR3, as DNA: TGTGCCAGCAGCGAGAGCGGGAGGGCATACTACGAGCAGTACTTC.

There are many counts of this clonotype. The chain is built from TRBV14 and TRBJ2-7; possibly TRBD1 for D (6 bases). The CDR3 sequence is 14 residues long. Trimming took 1 base from V and 2 from J, leaving 9 bases between them. The V gene's germline CDR1 is SGHDN and CDR2 FVKESK. In nucleotides, the CDR3 is TGTGCCAGCAGCCAAGCGGGACACCCCTACGAGCAGTACTTC. It is translated as CASSQAGHPYEQYF.

Regarding this clonotype: This clone may be a read error of a much larger clone one base away. The chain joins TRBV10-3 to TRBJ1-5; D unclear. V was shortened by 5 bases and J by 6 bases, with 11 bases between the two germline ends. The CDR3 is made up of 13 amino acids. In germline, CDR1 is ENHRY, CDR2 SYGVKD. The CDR3 reads CAISKGFFQPQHF. The CDR3 DNA follows: TGTGCCATCAGTAAAGGCTTTTTTCAGCCCCAGCATTTT.

Concerning this clonotype: A read error may explain this, as a much larger clone is one base away. V usage is TRBV2 and J usage is TRBJ1-5; the D is unclear. Germline CDR1 SNHLY, CDR2 FYNNEI. The CDR3 has 13 amino acids. The CDR3 DNA is TGTGACAGCAGCTGGACGGCGACGGGCCCCCAGCATTTT. Encoded protein: CDSSWTATGPQHF.